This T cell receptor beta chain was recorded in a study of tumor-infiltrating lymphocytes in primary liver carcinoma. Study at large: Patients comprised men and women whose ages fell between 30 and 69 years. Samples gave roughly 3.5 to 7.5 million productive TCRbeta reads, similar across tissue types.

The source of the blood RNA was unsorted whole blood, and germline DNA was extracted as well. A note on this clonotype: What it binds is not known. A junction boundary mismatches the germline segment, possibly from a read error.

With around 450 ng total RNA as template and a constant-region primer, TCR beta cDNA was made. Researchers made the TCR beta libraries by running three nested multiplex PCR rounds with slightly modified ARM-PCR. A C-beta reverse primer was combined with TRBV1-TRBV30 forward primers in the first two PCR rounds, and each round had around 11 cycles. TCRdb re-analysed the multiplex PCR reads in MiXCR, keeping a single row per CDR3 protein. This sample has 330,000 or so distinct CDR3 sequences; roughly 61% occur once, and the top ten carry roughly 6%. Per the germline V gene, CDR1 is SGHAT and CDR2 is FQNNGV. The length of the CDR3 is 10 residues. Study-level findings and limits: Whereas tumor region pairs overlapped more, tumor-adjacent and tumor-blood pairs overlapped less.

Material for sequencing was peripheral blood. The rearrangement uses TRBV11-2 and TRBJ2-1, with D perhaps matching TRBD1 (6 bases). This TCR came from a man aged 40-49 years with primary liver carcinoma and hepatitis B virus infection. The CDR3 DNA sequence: TGTGCCAGCCGCGGACAGATTCAGTTATTC. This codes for CASRGQIQLF.